These 25 T cell receptor beta chains were sequenced from one sample in a study of T-cell reconstitution after alpha-beta-depleted transplantation in children. Unique molecular identifiers were incorporated into the prepared TCRbeta library. From the PCR reads, TCRdb called clonotypes with MiXCR, one entry per CDR3 protein. The sample records hundreds of thousands of distinct CDR3 sequences, approximately 15% being singletons. This material consisted of PBMCs from the stem cell graft donor, taken from the stem cell graft. These receptor sequences come from a human donor who donated a stem cell graft to a child with acute myeloid leukemia.

This clonotype was recorded a few times. J is TRBJ1-6 and V is TRBV20-1, with D tentatively TRBD1 (5 bases). V gave up 5 bases and J gave up 0 bases, with 11 bases separating them. Germline V gives CDR1 DFQATT, CDR2 SNEGSKA (reference sequence). There are 15 residues in the CDR3. The CDR3 here is CSAVGVSSYNSPLHF. DNA for the CDR3: TGCAGTGCTGTGGGGGTGAGCTCCTATAATTCACCCCTCCACTTT.

The gene calls are TRBV11-2 and TRBJ2-2, with TRBD2 matching over 10 bases. Trimming at V came to 2 bases and at J to 6 bases, leaving 12 bases not matched to a gene. Germline V gene lookup returns CDR1 SGHAT and CDR2 FQNNGV. The length of the CDR3 is 18 residues. The CDR3 DNA is TGTGCCAGCAGCTTACGATCCAGCGGGGGGGCCGGGGCCGGGGAGCTGTTTTTT. It translates to CASSLRSSGGAGAGELFF.

At least ten counts were recorded for this clonotype. The CDR3 here is CSANYGTRYSTDTQYF. CDR3 bases: TGCAGTGCAAACTACGGGACTAGATATAGCACAGATACGCAGTATTTT. The chain uses TRBV20-1 and TRBJ2-3, with TRBD2 matching over 8 bases. The V gene's germline CDR1 is DFQATT and CDR2 SNEGSKA (reference sequence). V lost 6 bases and J lost 0; bases outside the gene matches: 11. The CDR3 contains 16 residues.

This clonotype was seen only a few times. The chain combines TRBV7-2 with TRBJ2-3; 7 nucleotides align to TRBD2. CDR3 size: 17 residues. CDR1 is SGHTA and CDR2 is FQGNSA in the germline V gene. With 2 bases clipped from V and 0 bases from J, the junction kept 8 bases outside the gene matches. The CDR3 protein is CASSLKGGSSSTDTQYF. The CDR3 bases are TGTGCCAGCAGCTTAAAGGGAGGGAGCTCGAGCACAGATACGCAGTATTTT.

This clonotype was observed a handful of times. J is TRBJ2-3 and V is TRBV4-3, with 9 bases fitting TRBD2. This CDR3 is built from 16 residues. Germline V gene lookup returns CDR1 LGHNA and CDR2 YSLEER. With V trimmed by 1 base and J by 4 bases, 6 bases remained unmatched. The CDR3 coding sequence is TGCGCCAGCAGCCAAGCGCCAGCGGGGGGAGCAGATACGCAGTATTTT. Translated, it gives CASSQAPAGGADTQYF.

Many counts were recorded for this clonotype. CDR3 coding DNA: TGTGCCAGCAGCCAAGTGAATCCGGCTAACTATGGCTACACCTTC. This encodes CASSQVNPANYGYTF. The chain employs TRBV4-2 and TRBJ1-2; D call uncertain. The V end was cut by 1 base, the J end by 0 bases, with 9 bases between. CDR1 LGHNA and CDR2 YNFKEQ come from the germline V gene. The CDR3 consists of 15 residues.

In its sample, this clonotype was seen many times. CDR3 in DNA: TGCAGTGCTAGAGGACGGACAGACGAAGCTTTCTTT. Amino acid sequence: CSARGRTDEAFF. The chain combines TRBV20-1 with TRBJ1-1; TRBD1 might be the D (6 bases). The V gene lost 1 base and the J gene lost 8 bases, with 11 bases spanning the gap. This CDR3 contains 12 residues. The germline CDR1 and CDR2 sequences are DFQATT and SNEGSKA (reference sequence).

This chain joins TRBV5-1 and TRBJ1-2; maybe TRBD1 (5 bases). V gave up 4 bases and J gave up 8 bases, with 18 bases separating them. The germline CDR1 and CDR2 sequences are SGHRS and YFSETQ. There are 14 residues in the CDR3. The CDR3 nucleotides are TGCGCCAGCAGCGACCTGACAGACCCAGGGGGCTACACCTTC. Its translation is CASSDLTDPGGYTF.

The chain combines TRBV15 with TRBJ2-3; the D is unclear. The CDR3 has 14 residues. V was cut by 0 bases and J by 5 bases, with 9 bases left in between. CDR1 LNHNV and CDR2 YYDKDF come from the germline V gene (reference sequence). The CDR3 DNA follows: TGTGCCACCAGCAGAGATTGGCCTGGAGATACGCAGTATTTT. Its translation: CATSRDWPGDTQYF. Full variable domain (missing parts from reference TRBV15 and TRBJ2-3): DAMVIQNPRYQVTQFGKPVTLSCSQTLNHNVMYWYQQKSSQAPKLLFHYYDKDFNNEADTPDNFQSRRPNTSFCFLDIRSPGLGDTAMYLCATSRDWPGDTQYFGPGTRLTVL.

The chain's CDR3 is CASREGQGNYGYTF. The CDR3 nucleotides are TGTGCCAGCCGGGAGGGGCAGGGCAACTATGGCTACACCTTC. The chain couples TRBV6-1 to TRBJ1-2, with D maybe TRBD1 (5 bases). Trimming took 8 bases from V and 2 from J, leaving 15 bases between them. CDR1 and CDR2 from the germline V gene are MNHNS and SASEGT. This CDR3 contains 14 residues.

This clonotype has just a few counts. V and J are TRBV13 and TRBJ2-7; D unclear. This CDR3 is 13 amino acids long. Germline CDR1 is PRHDT and CDR2 is FYEKMQ (reference sequence). V gave up 6 bases and J gave up 0 bases, with 9 bases separating them. The CDR3 loop reads CASRPPNSYEQYV. Written as DNA, the CDR3 is TGTGCCAGCAGGCCCCCGAACTCCTACGAGCAGTACGTC.

This clonotype has ten or more counts. The chain carries TRBV20-1 and TRBJ1-2; unclear D gene. The V and J ends lost 6 bases and 2 bases respectively, with 7 bases between them. In germline, CDR1 is DFQATT, CDR2 SNEGSKA (reference sequence). The CDR3 totals 11 residues. The chain's CDR3 is CSAQENYGYTF. In nucleotides, the CDR3 is TGCAGTGCCCAAGAGAACTATGGCTACACCTTC.

This sequence joins TRBV21-1 and TRBJ2-7; the D call of TRBD1 is as the table states it, not checked on the DNA. TRBV21-1 counts as a pseudogene. The CDR3 contains 15 residues. The chain's CDR3 is CASSKGPGRTYEQYV. DNA of the CDR3: TGTGCCAGCAGCAAAGGTCCCGGGAGGACCTACGAGCAGTACGTC.

This clonotype appeared many times. The rearrangement joins TRBV20-1 to TRBJ1-1; D gene unclear. Germline-derived CDR1 and CDR2 are DFQATT and SNEGSKA (reference sequence). The CDR3 is 17 residues long. The V end was cut by 0 bases, the J end by 0 bases, with 17 bases between. The CDR3 here is CSARDRTETSMNTEAFF. Here the CDR3 DNA reads TGCAGTGCTAGAGATCGGACGGAAACAAGCATGAACACTGAAGCTTTCTTT.

The V gene is TRBV12-3 or TRBV12-4, the J gene TRBJ2-3; 14 bases line up with TRBD2. This CDR3 comprises 18 residues. V shed 2 bases and J 2 bases; nucleotides not matched to a gene: 6. CDR3 sequence reads: CASSLTPTSGGDTDTQYF. For the CDR3, the DNA is TGTGCCAGCAGTTTAACTCCGACTAGCGGGGGGGACACAGATACGCAGTATTTT.

This clonotype has more than one count but fewer than ten. The J gene is TRBJ1-2, the V gene TRBV7-9; 7 nucleotides line up with TRBD1. V shed 3 bases, J shed 3 bases, and the junction held 7 bases outside the gene matches. Per the germline V gene, CDR1 is SEHNR and CDR2 is FQNEAQ (reference sequence). The length of the CDR3 is 15 residues. In nucleotides, the CDR3 is TGTGCCAGCAGCTTGCCTCCCGGGACAGACTATGGCTACACCTTC. Protein: CASSLPPGTDYGYTF.

Ten or more counts support this clonotype. The chain combines TRBV5-1 with TRBJ1-1; 7 positions match TRBD1. V dropped 4 bases and J dropped 4; count of bases not matched to a gene: 10. The length of the CDR3 is 15 residues. The germline V gene encodes CDR1 SGHRS and CDR2 YFSETQ. CDR3 region: CASSPRGGGGTEAFF. The CDR3, as DNA: TGCGCCAGCAGCCCCAGGGGGGGTGGCGGCACTGAAGCTTTCTTT.

This clonotype was counted at least ten times. DNA for the CDR3: TGTGCCAGCAGTTACTCGAATTCGGGACAGGGGCCCCAAGAGACCCAGTACTTC. This codes for CASSYSNSGQGPQETQYF. The gene calls are TRBV6-5 and TRBJ2-5; 10 bases align to TRBD1. J lost 1 base, V lost 0 bases, and 8 bases had no gene match. Germline assignment: CDR1 MNHEY and CDR2 SVGAGI. CDR3 size: 18 residues.

The J gene is TRBJ2-2, the V gene TRBV20-1; no clear D. The CDR3 consists of 18 residues. V was shortened by 0 bases and J by 2 bases, with 19 bases between the two germline ends. From germline, CDR1 is DFQATT and CDR2 SNEGSKA (reference sequence). The DNA for the CDR3 is TGCAGTGCTAGAGATGAAGCTCCGGGCGTCCCAAACACCGGGGAGCTGTTTTTT. Translated, it gives CSARDEAPGVPNTGELFF.

J is TRBJ2-2 and V is TRBV12-3 or TRBV12-4, with a possible D match to TRBD2 (5 bases). This CDR3 has 14 amino acids. The V end lost 8 bases, the J end lost 5 bases, and 15 bases lay between the germline ends. The CDR3 region has the DNA TGTGCCAGCGAGGCGCGGGCAAGGACCGGGGAGCTGTTTTTT. This sequence encodes CASEARARTGELFF.

Comments on this clonotype: Since a much larger clone is just one base distant, this may be a read error. The chain uses TRBV4-2 and TRBJ2-7, with D perhaps matching TRBD2 (5 bases). The CDR3 extends over 11 amino acids. Germline CDR1 LGHNA, CDR2 YNFKEQ. The CDR3: CASSQDSEKYF. Here the CDR3 DNA reads TGTGCCAGCAGCCAAGATAGCGAGAAGTACTTC.

This clonotype came up many times. CDR3: CSARQGPHIKNIQYF. For the CDR3, the DNA is TGCAGTGCCAGGCAAGGACCCCATATCAAAAACATTCAGTACTTC. The chain links TRBV20-1 to TRBJ2-4; D is uncertain. V gave up 6 bases and J gave up 3 bases, with 18 bases separating them. Germline CDR1 is DFQATT and CDR2 is SNEGSKA (reference sequence). CDR3 length equals 15 residues.

This clonotype was picked up many times. The chain couples TRBV20-1 to TRBJ2-7; tentatively, D is TRBD2 (6 bases). The ends were cut back, 1 base at V and 3 bases at J, with 19 bases in the middle. Germline V lookup: CDR1 DFQATT, CDR2 SNEGSKA (reference sequence). The CDR3 consists of 16 residues. The CDR3 spells CSARAYSGLNFYEQYF. CDR3 DNA: TGCAGTGCTAGAGCCTATTCGGGACTTAATTTCTACGAGCAGTACTTC.

The sample holds a few counts of this clonotype. The chain is built from TRBV12-3 or TRBV12-4 and TRBJ2-3, with unresolved D. V was clipped by 5 bases and J by 5 bases, with 8 bases between them. There are 12 residues in the CDR3. In DNA form, the CDR3 reads TGTGCCAGCAGTACCCCTCGAGATACGCAGTATTTT. Encoded protein: CASSTPRDTQYF.

The rearrangement links TRBV6-1 to TRBJ1-3, with D tentatively TRBD1 (5 bases). Germline CDR1 reads MNHNS; CDR2 reads SASEGT. This CDR3 comprises 15 residues. Trimming cost V 8 bases and J 3 bases, with 17 bases left between them. The CDR3 here is CASSAGGTFGNTIYF. CDR3 DNA: TGTGCCAGCTCAGCTGGGGGTACCTTTGGAAACACCATATATTTT.